This T cell receptor (beta chain) originates from a study of beta chain features in type 1 diabetes. Notes on the study in general: Researchers report that Type 1 diabetes patients had moderately but significantly shorter TCRB CDR3s across all four CD4+ subsets.

V was trimmed by 4 bases and J by 7 bases, leaving 15 bases between them. This CDR3 contains 15 residues. CDR1 is SGHRS and CDR2 is YFSETQ in the germline V gene. A remark on this clone: Its antigen is still unknown.

All of the isolated RNA was reverse transcribed, so expressed TCRB transcripts were sequenced. Produced via immunoSEQ multiplex PCR; TCRdb's table is partial and in-frame only. The sample contains roughly 14,000 clones, over 55% of which appear only once. The TCR sequence derives from a woman in her late teens or twenties with type 1 diabetes. The sample was stem cell memory CD4+ T cells from blood. This chain uses TRBV5-1 with TRBJ1-6, with D possibly matching TRBD1 (5 bases). The CDR3 DNA sequence: TGCGCCAGCAGCGACCAGGGACTTCGGAATTCACCCCTCCACTTT. Amino acids: CASSDQGLRNSPLHF.